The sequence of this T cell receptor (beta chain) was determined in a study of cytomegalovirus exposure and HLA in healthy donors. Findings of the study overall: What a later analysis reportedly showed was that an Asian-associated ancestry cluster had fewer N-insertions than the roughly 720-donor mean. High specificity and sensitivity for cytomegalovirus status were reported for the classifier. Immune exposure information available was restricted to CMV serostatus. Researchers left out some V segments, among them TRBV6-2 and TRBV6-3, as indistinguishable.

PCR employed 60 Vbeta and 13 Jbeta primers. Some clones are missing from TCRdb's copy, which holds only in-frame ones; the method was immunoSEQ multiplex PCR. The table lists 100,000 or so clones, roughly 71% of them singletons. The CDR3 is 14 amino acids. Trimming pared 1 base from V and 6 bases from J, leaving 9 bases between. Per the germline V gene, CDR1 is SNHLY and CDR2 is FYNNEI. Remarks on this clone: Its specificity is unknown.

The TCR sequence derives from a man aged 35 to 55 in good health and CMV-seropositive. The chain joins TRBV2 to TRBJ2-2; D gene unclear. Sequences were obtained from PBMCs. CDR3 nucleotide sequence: TGTGCCAGCAGTGAAGAGCCGCAGGCCGGGGAGCTGTTTTTT. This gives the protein CASSEEPQAGELFF.